These 28 T cell receptor beta chains came from one sample sequenced in a study of metastatic and nonmetastatic thyroid tumors. Patients had received no treatment of any kind before thyroid surgery. TCRdb reprocessed the PCR reads via MiXCR. The data contain 20,000 to 25,000 clones, about 16% of them singletons. The source material was blood. Every receptor here comes from a female donor with papillary thyroid cancer or a benign thyroid nodule (not recorded which). Some clones in this sample may be carry-over from other donors' samples.

The chain has TRBV30 and TRBJ2-7, with D perhaps TRBD1 (6 bases). The length of the CDR3 is 14 residues. The germline V gene has CDR1 GTSNPN and CDR2 SVGIG (reference sequence). Trimming stripped 1 base from V and 2 bases from J, with 12 bases between. In DNA, the CDR3 is TGTGCCTGGAGTGCGGGGCAGGGGCCCTACGAGCAGTACTTC. Its translation: CAWSAGQGPYEQYF. The full variable domain, its missing parts supplied by reference TRBV30 and TRBJ2-7, is SQTIHQWPATLVQPVGSPLSLECTVEGTSNPNLYWYRQAAGRGLQLLFYSVGIGQISSEVPQNLSASRPQDRQFILSSKKLLLSDSGFYLCAWSAGQGPYEQYFGPGTRLTVT.

This clone was observed many times. The V gene is TRBV14, the J gene TRBJ1-1; the D gene is possibly TRBD1 (5 bases). The germline gives CDR1 SGHDN, CDR2 FVKESK. Trimming removed 1 base at V and 4 bases at J, with 10 bases between. This CDR3 region has 14 residues. The CDR3 region has the DNA TGTGCCAGCAGCCAAGTTGCGGGGCCCACTGAAGCTTTCTTT. This translates into CASSQVAGPTEAFF.

The chain combines TRBV5-1 with TRBJ2-3; no clear D. Germline CDR1 and CDR2: SGHRS and YFSETQ. The CDR3 has 14 residues. Trimming pared 0 bases from V and 4 bases from J, leaving 9 bases between. The CDR3 is CASSLAQRSDTQYF. CDR3 nucleotides: TGCGCCAGCAGCTTGGCTCAAAGATCAGATACGCAGTATTTT.

This clone came up a few times. Just one base apart from a much larger clone, this may be a read error. Since no conserved phenylalanine or tryptophan closes the CDR3, a read error is the likely cause. No DNA is shown, since the ends of the CDR3 on it are uncertain; the CDR3 is the one TCRdb lists. The rearrangement uses TRBV27 and TRBJ2-7; TRBD2, the table's D call, lacks a check against the DNA. Inclusive of both ends, the CDR3 amounts to 17 amino acids. CDR1 is MNHEY, CDR2 SMNVEV, per germline (reference sequence). CDR3 amino acids: CASSLSSRNYYTTSMYL.

This clone was seen ten or more times. V is TRBV7-3 and J is TRBJ2-5; 7 bases match TRBD1. V shed 3 bases and J 7 bases; nucleotides not matched to a gene: 14. CDR3 length: 16 amino acids. Germline V gives CDR1 SGHTA, CDR2 FQGTGA. The chain's CDR3 is CASSLRHGTANGTQYF. DNA of the CDR3: TGTGCCAGCAGCTTGAGGCACGGGACAGCAAATGGGACCCAGTACTTC.

By share, this clone ranks as medium-sized (0.01 to 0.1%). This chain uses TRBV28 with TRBJ1-6, with a weak D call TRBD1 (6 bases). CDR3 length equals 16 residues. CDR1 and CDR2 (germline): MDHEN, SYDVKM. V shed 1 base and J shed 1 base, with 8 bases lying between them. CDR3 amino acids: CASSLYGQSYNSPLHF. In nucleotides, the CDR3 is TGTGCCAGCAGTTTATACGGACAGTCCTATAATTCACCCCTCCACTTT.

The table lists this clone with many counts. The chain is built from TRBV29-1 and TRBJ1-1; weak D call: TRBD1 (5 bases). Looked up from germline, CDR1 is SQVTM and CDR2 is ANQGSEA. CDR3 length: 10 amino acids. Here the CDR3 reads CRAGGTEAFF. CDR3 DNA: TGCAGGGCGGGGGGGACTGAAGCTTTCTTT.

The table lists this clone with many counts. This chain connects TRBV5-1 to TRBJ2-5; TRBD2 aligns across 12 bases. The CDR3 has 15 residues. The J segment lost 4 bases and the V segment lost 4 bases, leaving 5 bases of the junction unmatched. Germline CDR1 is SGHRS and CDR2 is YFSETQ. The CDR3 is CASSPGLAGRETQYF. The CDR3 DNA follows: TGCGCCAGCAGCCCTGGACTAGCGGGGCGAGAGACCCAGTACTTC. Based on the CDR3 plus reference TRBV5-1 and TRBJ2-5, the full variable domain is KAGVTQTPRYLIKTRGQQVTLSCSPISGHRSVSWYQQTPGQGLQFLFEYFSETQRNKGNFPGRFSGRQFSNSRSEMNVSTLELGDSALYLCASSPGLAGRETQYFGPGTRLLVL.

In its sample, this clone was seen many times. The rearrangement joins TRBV6-6 to TRBJ2-1; a weak D match, TRBD2 (5 bases). The CDR3 has 15 residues. Deletions cut 2 bases from V and 7 bases from J, with 15 bases between. Germline V CDR1 and CDR2: MNHNY, SVGAGI (reference sequence). As DNA, the CDR3 is TGTGCCAGCAGTTACAGGACTGGGTCTTGGAATGAGCAGTTCTTC. Translated, it gives CASSYRTGSWNEQFF.

This clone was detected many times. The V gene is TRBV12-3 or TRBV12-4, the J gene TRBJ2-4; no firm D call. The CDR3 extends over 12 amino acids. The V gene lost 10 bases and the J gene lost 0 bases, with 7 bases spanning the gap. As DNA, the CDR3 is TGTGCCACTGCGTCAGCCAAAAACATTCAGTACTTC. Translating it yields CATASAKNIQYF.

This clone has a count of ten or more. The chain has TRBV30 and TRBJ2-7; D is possibly TRBD2 (7 bases). V lost 2 bases and J 7 bases, leaving 21 bases between the germline ends. This CDR3 spans 15 amino acids. The germline V gene encodes CDR1 GTSNPN and CDR2 SVGIG (reference sequence). CDR3 nucleotides: TGTGCCTGGAGTAGGGGGGAGGGCCGCTTGGGAGAGCAGTACTTC. Protein: CAWSRGEGRLGEQYF.

For this clone: The junction does not match germline at one end; this may be a read error. The genes are TRBV11-3 and TRBJ2-7; D is uncertain. Germline values: CDR1 SGHNT, CDR2 YENEEA. The CDR3 runs 12 residues. The CDR3 spells CDSTAHSYEQYF. Here the CDR3 DNA reads TGTGACAGCACCGCCCACAGCTACGAGCAGTACTTC.

J is TRBJ2-7 and V is TRBV4-2; 7 bases match TRBD1. Germline V lookup: CDR1 LGHNA, CDR2 YNFKEQ. The junction had 3 bases not matched to a gene; V was cut back by 1 base and J by 3 bases. CDR3 size: 14 residues. The chain's CDR3 is CASSQGQGDYEQYF. CDR3 coding DNA: TGTGCCAGCAGCCAAGGACAGGGCGACTACGAGCAGTACTTC.

This clone was recorded many times. This may stem from a read error, because a much larger clone lies one nucleotide away. Distinct nucleotide sequences in the sample also encode this CDR3. The chain couples TRBV28 to TRBJ2-4; D is unresolved. The CDR3 extends over 17 amino acids. Germline V gene data show CDR1 as MDHEN and CDR2 as SYDVKM. The CDR3 protein is CASSFFQTPSAKNIQYF. The CDR3 DNA reads TGTGCCAGTAGTTTTTTCCAGACTCCATCTGCCAAAAACATTCAGTACTTC.

V usage is TRBV30 and J usage is TRBJ2-6, with no clear D. V shed 0 bases and J shed 0 bases, with 6 bases lying between them. Germline V lookup: CDR1 GTSNPN, CDR2 SVGIG (reference sequence). CDR3 length: 15 residues. CDR3: CAWSVLGSGANVLTF. The CDR3 DNA is TGTGCCTGGAGTGTACTGGGCTCTGGGGCCAACGTCCTGACTTTC. The full variable domain, in which reference TRBV30 and TRBJ2-6 provide the parts outside the CDR3, is SQTIHQWPATLVQPVGSPLSLECTVEGTSNPNLYWYRQAAGRGLQLLFYSVGIGQISSEVPQNLSASRPQDRQFILSSKKLLLSDSGFYLCAWSVLGSGANVLTFGAGSRLTVL.

In its sample, this clone was seen many times. The CDR3 sequence: CASSFVDPGRETQYF. CDR3 DNA: TGTGCCAGCAGTTTCGTGGACCCCGGACGGGAGACCCAGTACTTC. The chain employs TRBV12-3 or TRBV12-4 and TRBJ2-5; D is unclear. Deletions cut 3 bases from V and 5 bases from J, with 16 bases between. This CDR3 has 15 residues.

This clone appeared many times. This chain links TRBV28 with TRBJ2-1, with D perhaps TRBD2 (5 bases). The V gene lost 3 bases and the J gene lost 0 bases, with 15 bases spanning the gap. This CDR3 region has 17 residues. CDR1 and CDR2 (germline): MDHEN, SYDVKM. In DNA, the CDR3 is TGTGCCAGCAGTTTTTCCGCTAGCTCCGGCTCCTACAATGAGCAGTTCTTC. This sequence encodes CASSFSASSGSYNEQFF. The whole variable domain, remainder taken from reference TRBV28 and TRBJ2-1, is DVKVTQSSRYLVKRTGEKVFLECVQDMDHENMFWYRQDPGLGLRLIYFSYDVKMKEKGDIPEGYSVSREKKERFSLILESASTNQTSMYLCASSFSASSGSYNEQFFGPGTRLTVL.

This clone was counted at least ten times. The rearrangement joins TRBV20-1 to TRBJ2-4; TRBD1 aligns across 9 bases. This CDR3 region has 14 residues. V lost 3 bases and J lost 7; bases outside the gene matches: 7. Germline V lookup: CDR1 DFQATT, CDR2 SNEGSKA (reference sequence). CDR3 nucleotide sequence: TGCAGTGCTAGTTCGGACAGGGGCTTGAACATTCAGTACTTC. Protein sequence: CSASSDRGLNIQYF.

This clone has a count of ten or more. This sequence joins TRBV10-2 and TRBJ2-7, with a weak D call TRBD2 (6 bases). With 3 bases removed from V and 1 base from J, the gap between germline ends came to 13 bases. Germline V gene data show CDR1 as WSHSY and CDR2 as SAAADI. The CDR3 is 15 amino acids. The DNA of the CDR3 is TGCGCCAGCAGTGACGGGGGTTGGGCTTCCTACGAGCAGTACTTC. Residues: CASSDGGWASYEQYF.

This clone was seen many times. The rearrangement uses TRBV2 and TRBJ2-5, with 8 nucleotides matching TRBD1. This CDR3 contains 14 residues. Germline lookup yields CDR1 SNHLY and CDR2 FYNNEI. The trim removed 4 bases at V and 4 bases at J, leaving 5 bases unmatched. The CDR3 region is CASSGTGSLETQYF. CDR3 sequence (DNA): TGTGCCAGCAGTGGGACAGGGTCGTTAGAGACCCAGTACTTC.

The genes are TRBV11-2 and TRBJ2-6, with 10 bases identical to TRBD2. The J segment lost 1 base and the V segment lost 0 bases, leaving 9 bases of the junction unmatched. This CDR3 is 20 amino acids long. Germline-derived CDR1 and CDR2 are SGHAT and FQNNGV. The CDR3 sequence is CASSLDRLAGELSGANVLTF. CDR3 bases: TGTGCCAGCAGCTTAGATAGGCTAGCGGGAGAACTTTCTGGGGCCAACGTCCTGACTTTC.

This clone rates as medium-sized. The CDR3: CSARDLGQGDNQPQHF. The CDR3 DNA follows: TGCAGTGCTAGAGATCTCGGACAGGGGGATAATCAGCCCCAGCATTTT. V gene TRBV20-1 combines with J gene TRBJ1-5, with 10 bases matching TRBD1. Germline V gives CDR1 DFQATT, CDR2 SNEGSKA (reference sequence). The CDR3 has 16 residues. V trimming: 0 bases; J trimming: 4 bases; junction bases outside the gene matches: 6.

This clone was counted many times. A read error may account for a junction end that differs from germline. The chain uses TRBV10-3 and TRBJ2-2, with a possible D match to TRBD2 (6 bases). Germline V gene lookup returns CDR1 ENHRY and CDR2 SYGVKD. The CDR3 extends over 15 amino acids. The DNA of the CDR3 is TGTGCCATCAGTGAGAAAGGGGACGGCACCGGGGGGCTGTTTTTT. Translating gives CAISEKGDGTGGLFF.

There are many counts of this clone. The J gene is TRBJ2-2, the V gene TRBV7-3; no clear D gene. V shed 5 bases and J shed 3 bases, with 7 bases lying between them. The germline CDR1 and CDR2 sequences are SGHTA and FQGTGA. The length of the CDR3 is 13 residues. CDR3 sequence reads: CASSRLYTGELFF. Here the CDR3 DNA reads TGTGCCAGCAGCCGTTTGTACACCGGGGAGCTGTTTTTT.

This clone was seen repeatedly, ten times or more. The gene calls are TRBV24-1 and TRBJ2-3; TRBD2 matches at 9 bases. From germline, CDR1 is KGHDR and CDR2 SFDVKD. The CDR3 covers 15 residues. Losses at the gene ends were 6 bases for V and 1 base for J; bases not matched to a gene: 4. The chain's CDR3 is CATSYSGSGTDTQYF. The CDR3 DNA is TGTGCCACCAGTTATAGCGGGAGTGGCACAGATACGCAGTATTTT.

This clone was recorded at least ten times. The chain employs TRBV13 and TRBJ2-3; 8 bases are shared with TRBD1. Trimming removed 5 bases from V and 2 bases from J; junction bases left unmatched: 3. CDR1 is PRHDT and CDR2 is FYEKMQ in the germline V gene (reference sequence). The CDR3 extends over 14 amino acids. The CDR3 DNA is TGTGCCAGCAGCCCCCAGGGGGCCACAGATACGCAGTATTTT. Translating it yields CASSPQGATDTQYF.

This clone was picked up many times. This chain links TRBV9 with TRBJ2-1; 7 bases agree with TRBD1. V dropped 4 bases and J dropped 0; count of bases not matched to a gene: 4. Germline CDR1 reads SGDLS; CDR2 reads YYNGEE. The CDR3 is 15 residues long. CDR3 nucleotide sequence: TGTGCCAGCAGCACCCGGGACAGCTCCTACAATGAGCAGTTCTTC. As protein: CASSTRDSSYNEQFF.

There are many counts of this clone. The genes are TRBV2 and TRBJ1-3; no definite D call. The germline CDR1 and CDR2 sequences are SNHLY and FYNNEI. The CDR3 totals 12 residues. With 1 base removed from V and 8 bases from J, the gap between germline ends came to 6 bases. The CDR3 here is CASSEEADTIYF. CDR3 coding DNA: TGTGCCAGCAGTGAAGAGGCAGACACCATATATTTT.